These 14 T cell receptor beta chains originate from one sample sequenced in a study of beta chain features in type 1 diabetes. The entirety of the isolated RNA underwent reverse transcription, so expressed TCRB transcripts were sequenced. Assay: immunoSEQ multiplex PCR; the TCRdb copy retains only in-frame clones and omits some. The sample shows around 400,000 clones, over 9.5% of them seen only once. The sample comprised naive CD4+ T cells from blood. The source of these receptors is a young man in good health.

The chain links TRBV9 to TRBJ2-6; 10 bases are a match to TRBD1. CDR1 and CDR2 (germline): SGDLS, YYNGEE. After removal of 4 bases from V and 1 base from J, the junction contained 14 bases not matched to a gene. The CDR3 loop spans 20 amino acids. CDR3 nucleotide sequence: TGTGCCAGCAGCCCAGGGACAGGGGCCCCGAGGGGATCTGGGGCCAACGTCCTGACTTTC. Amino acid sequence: CASSPGTGAPRGSGANVLTF.

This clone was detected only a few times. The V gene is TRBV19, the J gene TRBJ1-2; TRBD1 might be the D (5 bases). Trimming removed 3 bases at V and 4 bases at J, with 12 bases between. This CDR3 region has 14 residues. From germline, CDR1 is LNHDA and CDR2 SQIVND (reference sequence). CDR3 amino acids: CASSIDSTIYGYTF. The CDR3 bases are TGTGCCAGTAGTATCGACAGCACAATCTATGGCTACACCTTC.

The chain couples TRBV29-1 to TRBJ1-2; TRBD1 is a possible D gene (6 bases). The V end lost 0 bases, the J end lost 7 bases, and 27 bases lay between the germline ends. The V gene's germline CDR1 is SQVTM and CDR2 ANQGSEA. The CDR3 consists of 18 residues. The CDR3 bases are TGCAGCGTTGAAGACCCTTGGAGGACAGACTTCCTTTGGGGTGGCTACACCTTC. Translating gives CSVEDPWRTDFLWGGYTF.

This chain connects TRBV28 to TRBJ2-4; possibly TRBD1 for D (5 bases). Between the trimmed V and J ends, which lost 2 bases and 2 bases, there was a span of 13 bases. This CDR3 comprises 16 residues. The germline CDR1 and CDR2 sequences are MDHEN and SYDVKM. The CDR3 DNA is TGTGCCAGCAGTTTAGGTTGGAGACAGTCCAAAAACATTCAGTACTTC. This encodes CASSLGWRQSKNIQYF.

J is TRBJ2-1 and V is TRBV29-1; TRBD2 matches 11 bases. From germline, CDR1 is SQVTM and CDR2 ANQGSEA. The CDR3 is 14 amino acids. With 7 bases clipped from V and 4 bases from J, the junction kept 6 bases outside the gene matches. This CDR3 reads CSATTSGSYNEQFF. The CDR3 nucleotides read TGCAGCGCAACAACTAGCGGGAGTTACAATGAGCAGTTCTTC.

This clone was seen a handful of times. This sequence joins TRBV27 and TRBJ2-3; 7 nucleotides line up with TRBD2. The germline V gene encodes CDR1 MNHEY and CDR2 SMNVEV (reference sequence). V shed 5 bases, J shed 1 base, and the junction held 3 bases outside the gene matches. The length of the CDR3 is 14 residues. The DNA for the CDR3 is TGTGCCAGCAGTGAGCGGGAACGCACAGATACGCAGTATTTT. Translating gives CASSERERTDTQYF.

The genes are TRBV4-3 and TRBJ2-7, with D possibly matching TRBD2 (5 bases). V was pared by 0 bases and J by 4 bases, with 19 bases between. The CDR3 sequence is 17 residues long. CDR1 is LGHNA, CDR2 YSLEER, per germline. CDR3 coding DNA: TGCGCCAGCAGCCAAGATGTACCGGGGTCCGGGGAGTACGAGCAGTACTTC. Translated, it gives CASSQDVPGSGEYEQYF.

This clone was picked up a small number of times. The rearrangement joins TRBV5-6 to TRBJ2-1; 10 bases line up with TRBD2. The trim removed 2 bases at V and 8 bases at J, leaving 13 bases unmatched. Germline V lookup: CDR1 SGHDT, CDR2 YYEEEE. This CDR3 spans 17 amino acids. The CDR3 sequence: CASSFFLAGVLSHEQFF. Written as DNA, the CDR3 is TGTGCCAGCAGCTTTTTCCTAGCGGGAGTCCTTAGCCATGAGCAGTTCTTC.

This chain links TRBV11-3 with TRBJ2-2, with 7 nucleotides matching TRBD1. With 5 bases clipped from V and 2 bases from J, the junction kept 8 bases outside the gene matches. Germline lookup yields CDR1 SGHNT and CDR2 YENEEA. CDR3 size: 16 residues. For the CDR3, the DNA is TGTGCCAGCAGCCCCAGGGGACAGCCAAACACCGGGGAGCTGTTTTTT. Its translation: CASSPRGQPNTGELFF.

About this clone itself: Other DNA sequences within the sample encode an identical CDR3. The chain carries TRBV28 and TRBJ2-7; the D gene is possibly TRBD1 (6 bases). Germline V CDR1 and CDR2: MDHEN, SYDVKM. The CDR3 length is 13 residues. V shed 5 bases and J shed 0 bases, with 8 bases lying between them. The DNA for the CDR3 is TGTGCCAGCAGTAGGACAGCCTCCTACGAGCAGTACTTC. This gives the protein CASSRTASYEQYF.

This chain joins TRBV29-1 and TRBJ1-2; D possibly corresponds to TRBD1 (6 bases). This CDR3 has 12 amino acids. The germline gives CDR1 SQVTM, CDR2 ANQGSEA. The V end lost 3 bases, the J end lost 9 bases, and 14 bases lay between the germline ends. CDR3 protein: CSVEGTLLSYTF. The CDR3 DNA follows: TGCAGCGTTGAGGGGACATTGCTAAGCTACACCTTC. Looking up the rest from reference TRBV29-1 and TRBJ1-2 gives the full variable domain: SAVISQKPSRDICQRGTSLTIQCQVDSQVTMMFWYRQQPGQSLTLIATANQGSEATYESGFVIDKFPISRPNLTFSTLTVSNMSPEDSSIYLCSVEGTLLSYTFGSGTRLTVV.

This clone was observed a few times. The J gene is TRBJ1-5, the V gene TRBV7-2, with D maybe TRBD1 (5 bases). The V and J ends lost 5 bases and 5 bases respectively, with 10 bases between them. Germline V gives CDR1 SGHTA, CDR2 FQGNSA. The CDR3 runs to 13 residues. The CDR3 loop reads CASSQGSYQPQHF. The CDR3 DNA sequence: TGTGCCAGCAGCCAGGGCTCTTATCAGCCCCAGCATTTT.

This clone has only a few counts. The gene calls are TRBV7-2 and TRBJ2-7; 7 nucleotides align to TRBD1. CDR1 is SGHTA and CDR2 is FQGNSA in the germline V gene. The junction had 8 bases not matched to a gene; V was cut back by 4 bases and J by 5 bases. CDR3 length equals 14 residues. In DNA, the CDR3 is TGTGCCAGCAGCTCTCGACAGGGTTTCGACGAGCAGTACTTC. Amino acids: CASSSRQGFDEQYF.

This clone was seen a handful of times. The CDR3, as DNA: TGTGCTAGTGGTTTGGGGGAGACTAGTCATCAGTATTTT. Residues: CASGLGETSHQYF. The rearrangement joins TRBV12-5 to TRBJ2-3, with a possible D match to TRBD2 (6 bases). CDR3 length equals 13 residues. Trimming left V 1 base short and J 12 bases short, with 14 bases between. Germline V CDR1 and CDR2: LGHNT, FRNRAP.